The clone carrying this TCR beta chain has just a few counts. Its matching antigen is unknown. This specimen comes from a study of long-term antiretroviral therapy in people with HIV. Study-wide findings and caveats: The study lacked data on ART adherence, viral resistance or therapy changes. At every time point, clones expanded before ART dominated the repertoire. Collection spanned 2004 to 2017; ART regimens may be less effective than current ones. Narrower CDR3 length ranges marked HIV repertoires relative to controls.

Survey-level immunoSEQ v3.0 assays were run. Generated by immunoSEQ multiplex PCR, the TCRdb table keeps only in-frame clones and is missing some. The top ten hold roughly 10% of the sample, which has around 12,000 clones, roughly 80% seen once. The trim removed 3 bases at V and 7 bases at J, leaving 1 base unmatched. Germline-derived CDR1 and CDR2 are SGHDN and FVKESK. This CDR3 is built from 12 residues. V usage is TRBV14 and J usage is TRBJ1-2; 8 bases match TRBD1. The sample consisted of unsorted PBMCs, taken 0.8 years before starting antiretroviral therapy. This TCR came from a middle-aged woman with HIV. In DNA, the CDR3 is TGTGCCAGCAGCCAGGACAGGGTTGGCTACACCTTC. Residues: CASSQDRVGYTF.